One T cell receptor beta chain is described in this entry. Antigen unknown. This record belongs to a study of glioma-infiltrating T cells after dendritic cell vaccination. Before vaccination, two weeks after the third vaccination, and at progression, PBMC were collected. Study-wide findings and caveats: Complete blood and tumor specimen sets were limited to few patients. Longer survival after dendritic cell vaccination followed higher pretreatment TIL content.

Trimming took 1 base from V and 4 from J, leaving 5 bases between them. CDR1 and CDR2 from the germline V gene are SQVTM and ANQGSEA. The CDR3 runs to 12 residues. Some clones are missing from TCRdb's copy, which holds only in-frame ones; the method was immunoSEQ multiplex PCR. The data contain tens of thousands of clones, 80% to 90% of them seen just once; the ten biggest clones take up approximately 2.9%. This TCR derives from a human donor with glioblastoma. V gene TRBV29-1 combines with J gene TRBJ1-3; no clear D. The input for sequencing was blood, taken before dendritic cell vaccination. The CDR3 loop reads CSVEGGGNTIYF. CDR3 in DNA: TGCAGCGTTGAAGGAGGAGGAAACACCATATATTTT.